Presented here are 24 T cell receptor beta chains from one specimen sequenced in a study of a mutant IDH1 vaccine in newly diagnosed glioma. Their antigen targets remain unknown. Time point noted: week 11, during vaccination. Topical imiquimod was applied with each vaccine dose, which held 300 ug of mutant IDH1 20-mer peptide. TCRdb's copy holds only in-frame clones and misses some; the assay was immunoSEQ multiplex PCR. The table shows 35,000 to 50,000 clones, with around 83% occurring only once. The sequencing used PBMCs, collected from a glioma patient whose treatment included an IDH1 peptide vaccine. These receptor sequences come from a man aged 35-49 years with glioma.

V and J are TRBV5-1 and TRBJ2-5, with D tentatively TRBD2 (5 bases). V shed 5 bases and J shed 2 bases, with 10 bases lying between them. Germline assignment: CDR1 SGHRS and CDR2 YFSETQ. The CDR3 contains 13 residues. For the CDR3, the DNA is TGCGCCAGCAGACTCGGGATTCAAGAGACCCAGTACTTC. Encoded protein: CASRLGIQETQYF.

As concerns this clone: Additional DNA sequences in this sample encode the identical CDR3. The chain couples TRBV5-1 to TRBJ2-7; TRBD1 is a possible D gene (6 bases). CDR1 and CDR2 from the germline V gene are SGHRS and YFSETQ. V lost 4 bases to trimming and J lost 6 bases, with 14 bases between them. The length of the CDR3 is 13 residues. The CDR3 nucleotides are TGCGCCAGCAGCATTATGACAGGATCCGAGCAGTACTTC. It is translated as CASSIMTGSEQYF.

This clone has only a few counts. The genes are TRBV9 and TRBJ2-7; no clear D. Trimming removed 4 bases from V and 0 bases from J, with 14 bases in between. Germline CDR1 SGDLS, CDR2 YYNGEE. The CDR3 totals 15 residues. Here the CDR3 DNA reads TGTGCCAGCAGCCCCCCCGGGCACCGCTCCTACGAGCAGTACTTC. Its translation: CASSPPGHRSYEQYF.

The J gene is TRBJ2-7, the V gene TRBV4-1; the match to TRBD2 covers 10 bases. CDR1 and CDR2 from the germline V gene are MGHRA and YSYEKL. The CDR3 is made up of 19 amino acids. Trimming cost V 4 bases and J 0 bases; bases outside gene matches: 15. The CDR3 loop reads CASSPRLAGRPKSSYEQYF. CDR3 DNA sequence: TGCGCCAGCAGCCCCCGACTAGCGGGCCGACCCAAGAGCTCCTACGAGCAGTACTTC.

The rearrangement joins TRBV5-5 to TRBJ2-6; TRBD1 or TRBD2 may be the D gene (6 bases each). Between the trimmed V and J ends, which lost 0 bases and 2 bases, there was a span of 9 bases. CDR1 is SGHKS and CDR2 is YYEKEE in the germline V gene (reference sequence). CDR3 length equals 16 residues. The CDR3 DNA follows: TGTGCCAGCAGCTTGGTAAGGGGGGCTGGGGCCAACGTCCTGACTTTC. Translation: CASSLVRGAGANVLTF.

CDR3 in amino acids: CASAEGGSYNEQFF. Written as DNA, the CDR3 is TGTGCCAGCGCCGAGGGCGGGTCCTACAATGAGCAGTTCTTC. The genes are TRBV13 and TRBJ2-1; perhaps TRBD2 as D (5 bases). The CDR3 covers 14 residues. Trimming took off 8 bases at V and 1 base at J, with 12 bases between the two ends. Germline V lookup: CDR1 PRHDT, CDR2 FYEKMQ (reference sequence).

This clone was found once. J is TRBJ2-1 and V is TRBV9, with 8 bases fitting TRBD2. CDR1 is SGDLS and CDR2 is YYNGEE in the germline V gene. This CDR3 has 15 amino acids. V dropped 6 bases and J dropped 0; count of bases not matched to a gene: 5. The CDR3 sequence is CASTRSGSSYNEQFF. The CDR3 DNA reads as TGTGCCAGCACAAGAAGCGGGAGCTCCTACAATGAGCAGTTCTTC.

The chain joins TRBV28 to TRBJ2-7; 8 bases are a match to TRBD2. The CDR3 covers 18 residues. The germline V gene has CDR1 MDHEN and CDR2 SYDVKM. Trimming removed 4 bases from V and 0 bases from J; junction bases left unmatched: 14. The CDR3 loop reads CASSWRGAGVYSSYEQYF. The CDR3 DNA is TGTGCCAGCAGTTGGCGGGGGGCGGGAGTGTATAGCTCCTACGAGCAGTACTTC.

The V call is TRBV15, the J call TRBJ2-6; no clear D. Germline V gives CDR1 LNHNV, CDR2 YYDKDF (reference sequence). The CDR3 totals 16 residues. Trimming left V 0 bases short and J 1 base short, with 7 bases between. CDR3 loop: CATSREPGSGANVLTF. As DNA, the CDR3 is TGTGCCACCAGCAGAGAGCCCGGTTCTGGGGCCAACGTCCTGACTTTC.

The chain joins TRBV4-1 to TRBJ1-3; D is ambiguous. This CDR3 spans 15 amino acids. Germline V gene data show CDR1 as MGHRA and CDR2 as YSYEKL. Between the trimmed V and J ends, which lost 4 bases and 1 base, there was a span of 11 bases. The CDR3 here is CASSRLIGSGNTIYF. CDR3 DNA sequence: TGCGCCAGCAGCCGCCTTATAGGATCTGGAAACACCATATATTTT.

The chain carries TRBV27 and TRBJ2-6; 7 bases map to TRBD1. CDR1 MNHEY and CDR2 SMNVEV come from the germline V gene (reference sequence). The CDR3 runs 16 residues. After removal of 1 base from V and 4 bases from J, the junction contained 4 bases not matched to a gene. In DNA, the CDR3 is TGTGCCAGCAGTTTATTGGGGACAGCCGGGGCCAACGTCCTGACTTTC. Its translation is CASSLLGTAGANVLTF.

This chain uses TRBV2 with TRBJ1-1; D gene uncertain. Trimming removed 3 bases from V and 0 bases from J, with 5 bases in between. Germline lookup yields CDR1 SNHLY and CDR2 FYNNEI. CDR3 length: 13 amino acids. CDR3 DNA sequence: TGTGCCAGCAGTGACAACCTGAACACTGAAGCTTTCTTT. It specifies CASSDNLNTEAFF.

The chain recombines TRBV7-8 with TRBJ1-5, with D maybe TRBD1 (6 bases). Per the germline V gene, CDR1 is SGHVS and CDR2 is FQNEAQ. The V end lost 1 base, the J end lost 7 bases, and 14 bases lay between the germline ends. CDR3 size: 15 residues. As DNA, the CDR3 is TGTGCCAGCAGCTTAGAGGGGGGGGTCGGGCAGCCCCAGCATTTT. Its protein is CASSLEGGVGQPQHF.

This chain links TRBV6-5 with TRBJ1-1; tentatively, D is TRBD1 (5 bases). V was shortened by 7 bases and J by 6 bases, with 18 bases between the two germline ends. Germline V gene sequence: CDR1 MNHEY, CDR2 SVGAGI. This CDR3 has 14 residues. This chain's CDR3 is CASKRGVRDAEAFF. The CDR3 nucleotides are TGTGCCAGCAAAAGAGGGGTACGGGACGCTGAAGCTTTCTTT.

CDR3 DNA sequence: TGCGCCAGCGGCGACTCAGGCGGAAACACCATATATTTT. Residues: CASGDSGGNTIYF. The chain is built from TRBV5-1 and TRBJ1-3; D is ambiguous. This CDR3 is built from 13 residues. Trimming removed 7 bases at V and 4 bases at J, with 12 bases between. The germline V gene has CDR1 SGHRS and CDR2 YFSETQ.

V and J are TRBV9 and TRBJ2-3; D unresolved. CDR1 is SGDLS, CDR2 YYNGEE, per germline. V dropped 4 bases and J dropped 2 bases, with 8 bases sitting between them. CDR3 length: 13 residues. The CDR3 protein is CASSKQFTDTQYF. DNA for the CDR3: TGTGCCAGCAGCAAGCAGTTCACAGATACGCAGTATTTT.

V is TRBV19 and J is TRBJ1-4, with D unresolved. The CDR3 is made up of 12 amino acids. CDR1 and CDR2 (germline): LNHDA, SQIVND (reference sequence). V dropped 5 bases and J dropped 7 bases, with 8 bases sitting between them. The CDR3 bases are TGTGCCAGTAGTCCCCGGACTGAAAAACTGTTTTTT. Translated, it gives CASSPRTEKLFF.

This clone is a singleton in its sample. The V call is TRBV27, the J call TRBJ2-1; 12 bases line up with TRBD2. The CDR3 loop spans 15 amino acids. J was trimmed by 4 bases and V by 8 bases; bases with no gene match: 6. Per germline, CDR1 MNHEY and CDR2 SMNVEV (reference sequence). The chain's CDR3 is CASQPLAGGYNEQFF. As DNA, the CDR3 is TGTGCCAGCCAACCCCTAGCGGGAGGGTACAATGAGCAGTTCTTC.

This rearrangement joins TRBV5-4 to TRBJ2-2; 8 nucleotides line up with TRBD2. The CDR3 consists of 15 residues. Germline trimming cut 1 base from V and 4 bases from J; bases unmatched to any gene: 3. In germline, CDR1 is SGHNT, CDR2 YYREEE (reference sequence). The CDR3 here is CASSLSGTSTGELFF. CDR3 DNA: TGTGCCAGCAGCTTGTCCGGGACTAGCACCGGGGAGCTGTTTTTT.

This clone was counted only a few times. V gene TRBV6-5 combines with J gene TRBJ2-7, with D tentatively TRBD1 (5 bases). V lost 2 bases, J lost 3 bases, and 8 bases lay in between. This CDR3 comprises 13 residues. CDR1 MNHEY and CDR2 SVGAGI come from the germline V gene. CDR3 region: CASSYNRNYEQYF. For the CDR3, the DNA is TGTGCCAGCAGTTACAACAGGAACTACGAGCAGTACTTC.

The chain is built from TRBV12-2 and TRBJ2-5; the DNA was not used to check the table's D call, TRBD2. TRBV12-2 is designated a pseudogene. The CDR3 has 19 residues. CDR3 sequence: CASRKNRRRGNLLWETQYF. The CDR3 DNA reads TGTGCAAGTCGCAAGAATAGGCGGCGAGGGAATCTCTTGTGGGAGACCCAGTACTTC.

This clone showed up just a few times. This sequence joins TRBV5-1 and TRBJ1-2; TRBD1 aligns across 8 bases. V shed 0 bases and J 5 bases; nucleotides not matched to a gene: 9. Germline-derived CDR1 and CDR2 are SGHRS and YFSETQ. The CDR3 has 16 residues. Here the CDR3 reads CASSLDGTGVAYGYTF. The DNA of the CDR3 is TGCGCCAGCAGCTTGGATGGGACAGGAGTAGCTTATGGCTACACCTTC.

V and J are TRBV19 and TRBJ2-1, with D tentatively TRBD1 (6 bases). This CDR3 contains 14 residues. CDR1 and CDR2 (germline): LNHDA, SQIVND (reference sequence). V was pared by 2 bases and J by 12 bases, with 17 bases between. The CDR3 DNA is TGTGCCAGTAGTATATCCAGGGGATGGGTAAGGCAGTTCTTC. Translated: CASSISRGWVRQFF.

The chain carries TRBV4-2 and TRBJ2-1; 7 bases agree with TRBD2. Germline V lookup: CDR1 LGHNA, CDR2 YNFKEQ. Trimming at V came to 5 bases and at J to 8 bases, leaving 9 bases not matched to a gene. This CDR3 has 14 amino acids. As DNA, the CDR3 is TGTGCCAGCAGCGGGAGGGCTCCCCAAGATGAGCAGTTCTTC. Its translation: CASSGRAPQDEQFF.